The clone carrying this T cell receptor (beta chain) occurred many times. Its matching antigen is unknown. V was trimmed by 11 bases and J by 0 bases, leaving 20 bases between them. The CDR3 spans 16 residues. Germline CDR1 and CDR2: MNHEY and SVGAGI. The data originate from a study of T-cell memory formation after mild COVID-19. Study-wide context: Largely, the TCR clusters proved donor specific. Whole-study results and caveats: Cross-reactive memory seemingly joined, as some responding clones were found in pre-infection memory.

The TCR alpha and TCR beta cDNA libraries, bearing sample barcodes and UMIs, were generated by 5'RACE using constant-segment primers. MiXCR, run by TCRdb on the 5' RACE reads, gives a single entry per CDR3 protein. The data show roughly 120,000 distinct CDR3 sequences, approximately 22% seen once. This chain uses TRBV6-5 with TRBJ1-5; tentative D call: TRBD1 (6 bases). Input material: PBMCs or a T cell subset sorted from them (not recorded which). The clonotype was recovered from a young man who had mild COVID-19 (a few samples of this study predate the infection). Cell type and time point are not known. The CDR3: CASQPQGPSSNQPQHF. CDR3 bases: TGTGCCTCACAGCCCCAGGGGCCTAGTAGCAATCAGCCCCAGCATTTT.